The 3 T cell receptor beta chains below come from one sample, sequenced in a study of HIV-infected patients and healthy controls. All unsorted peripheral T cells were captured because whole blood was used without fractionation. Around 0.5 ug RNA was reverse transcribed with alpha and beta constant-region primers. Each of the alpha and beta chains got its own library through chain-specific third strand synthesis with indices. A single record per CDR3 protein comes from TCRdb applying MiXCR to the 5' RACE reads. The sample contains over 15,000 distinct CDR3 sequences, about 5.4% of which appear only once. The sample comprised blood. The receptors shown here come from an adult in good health.

In this sample, this clonotype turned up many times. CDR3 bases: TGCAGTGCTAGCGCATGGACAGGACAGACCTATGCAACTAATGAAAAACTGTTTTTT. Residues: CSASAWTGQTYATNEKLFF. V and J are TRBV20-1 and TRBJ1-4; 7 bases match TRBD1. Germline V gives CDR1 DFQATT, CDR2 SNEGSKA (reference sequence). The CDR3 is 19 residues long. The ends lost 3 bases at V and 0 bases at J; junction bases unmatched: 16.

The chain joins TRBV28 to TRBJ2-2; D is perhaps TRBD1 (6 bases). Germline CDR1 MDHEN, CDR2 SYDVKM. CDR3 length equals 13 residues. V lost 6 bases, J lost 5 bases, and 10 bases lay in between. The CDR3 reads CASRVQGTGELFF. In DNA form, the CDR3 reads TGTGCCAGCAGGGTACAGGGTACCGGGGAGCTGTTTTTT.

This clonotype was counted many times. The chain carries TRBV12-3 or TRBV12-4 and TRBJ1-1, with D tentatively TRBD1 (5 bases). Trimming took off 3 bases at V and 5 bases at J, with 13 bases between the two ends. This CDR3 is built from 14 residues. The CDR3 loop reads CASSFSTAGTEAFF. The CDR3 DNA reads as TGTGCCAGCAGTTTCTCGACGGCAGGGACTGAAGCTTTCTTT.